These T cell receptor beta chains were read from a single sample in a study of T cell responses to AZD1222 COVID-19 vaccine. The table came from immunoSEQ multiplex PCR; TCRdb's copy has only in-frame clones and leaves some out. The data show about 140,000 clones, approximately 95% seen once. The sequences come from peripheral blood, collected on day 0 of MenACWY control vaccination. These receptor sequences come from an adult in good health. CDR3s include the opening cysteine and the closing phenylalanine or tryptophan. Fields, in order: clone size, V gene, J gene, D gene, CDR3 DNA, CDR3 protein. D genes are given only for firm matches. Clone size appears in some rows only: once, few, many, or a class for an expanded clone.

clone size: NA
V gene: TRBV27
J gene: TRBJ1-1
D gene: TRBD1
CDR3 DNA: TGTGCCAGCAGGAGGACAGGAGCGTCCACTGAAGCTTTCTTT
CDR3 protein: CASRRTGASTEAFF

clone size: NA
V gene: TRBV19
J gene: TRBJ2-1
D gene: TRBD1
CDR3 DNA: TGTGCCAGTAGTGGGGGACCTTACAGGGGATGGGAGCAGTTCTTC
CDR3 protein: CASSGGPYRGWEQFF

clone size: NA
V gene: TRBV2
J gene: TRBJ2-7
D gene: TRBD2
CDR3 DNA: TGTGCCAGAAGACTAGCGGCCGGCTACGAGCAGTACTTC
CDR3 protein: CARRLAAGYEQYF

clone size: NA
V gene: TRBV5-1
J gene: TRBJ1-1
D gene: TRBD1
CDR3 DNA: TGCGCCAGCAGCTTGGAGACAGGGAGGAACACTGAAGCTTTCTTT
CDR3 protein: CASSLETGRNTEAFF

clone size: NA
V gene: TRBV2
J gene: TRBJ1-4
D gene: TRBD1
CDR3 DNA: TGTGCCAGCAACCGGGACAGGGATGAAAAACTGTTTTTT
CDR3 protein: CASNRDRDEKLFF

clone size: NA
V gene: TRBV20-1
J gene: TRBJ2-3
D gene: TRBD2
CDR3 DNA: TGCAGTGCTAGTGGCGGGGGGCCAGATACGCAGTATTTT
CDR3 protein: CSASGGGPDTQYF

clone size: NA
V gene: TRBV4-1
J gene: TRBJ2-2
D gene: NA
CDR3 DNA: TGCGCCAGCAGCCAAGATCGCCTGTGGGATAACACCGGGGAGCTGTTTTTT
CDR3 protein: CASSQDRLWDNTGELFF

clone size: NA
V gene: TRBV2
J gene: TRBJ2-1
D gene: NA
CDR3 DNA: TGTGCCAGCAGTGCAGATCCAAGGTCCTACAATGAGCAGTTCTTC
CDR3 protein: CASSADPRSYNEQFF

clone size: NA
V gene: TRBV29-1
J gene: TRBJ2-3
D gene: TRBD2
CDR3 DNA: TGCAGCGTCGAAAGGCCACTTGGGGCTAGCGGGAGGGGAGGAGGCACAGATACGCAGTATTTT
CDR3 protein: CSVERPLGASGRGGGTDTQYF

clone size: NA
V gene: TRBV4-2
J gene: TRBJ1-1
D gene: NA
CDR3 DNA: TGTGCCAGCAGATTCCTCTGGGACAAGAACACTGAAGCTTTCTTT
CDR3 protein: CASRFLWDKNTEAFF

clone size: NA
V gene: TRBV3-1/TRBV3-2
J gene: TRBJ2-3
D gene: TRBD2
CDR3 DNA: TGTGCCAGCAGCCAACGTCTTAGCGGGAGCGGAGATACGCAGTATTTT
CDR3 protein: CASSQRLSGSGDTQYF

clone size: NA
V gene: TRBV2
J gene: TRBJ1-1
D gene: TRBD1
CDR3 DNA: TGTGCCAGCAGTGTTGGGACAGGGGGCACTGAAGCTTTCTTT
CDR3 protein: CASSVGTGGTEAFF

clone size: once
V gene: TRBV9
J gene: TRBJ2-3
D gene: NA
CDR3 DNA: TGTGCCAGCTCACCGGGACTTTCGATTGATACGCAGTATTTT
CDR3 protein: CASSPGLSIDTQYF

clone size: NA
V gene: TRBV27
J gene: TRBJ1-4
D gene: NA
CDR3 DNA: TGTGCCAGCAGTCTCAATGCGGGGGCTAGGGAAAAACTGTTTTTT
CDR3 protein: CASSLNAGAREKLFF

clone size: NA
V gene: TRBV7-8
J gene: TRBJ1-5
D gene: NA
CDR3 DNA: TGTGCCAGCAGTCGTGCGGTTGTTAGCCCCTTCGGGCCCCAGCATTTT
CDR3 protein: CASSRAVVSPFGPQHF

clone size: once
V gene: TRBV6-1
J gene: TRBJ2-2
D gene: NA
CDR3 DNA: TGTGCCAGCAGAGAAACAGGGTTTTGGTACACCGGGGAGCTGTTTTTT
CDR3 protein: CASRETGFWYTGELFF

clone size: NA
V gene: TRBV11-1
J gene: TRBJ2-1
D gene: NA
CDR3 DNA: TGTGCCAGCAGCTTACCGCGGGCTCACCCTTACAATGAGCAGTTCTTC
CDR3 protein: CASSLPRAHPYNEQFF

clone size: NA
V gene: TRBV24-1
J gene: TRBJ2-3
D gene: NA
CDR3 DNA: TGTGCCACCAGTGATGGTTACCGGGCCCCAGGGCAGTATTTT
CDR3 protein: CATSDGYRAPGQYF

clone size: NA
V gene: TRBV5-1
J gene: TRBJ2-1
D gene: NA
CDR3 DNA: TGCGCCAGCAGCTTGGCCCACGGGGTGGAGATAGACAATGAGCAGTTCTTC
CDR3 protein: CASSLAHGVEIDNEQFF

clone size: once
V gene: TRBV5-6
J gene: TRBJ1-1
D gene: NA
CDR3 DNA: TGTGCCAGCAGCTTGGGAAGGGTATACACTGAAGCTTTCTTT
CDR3 protein: CASSLGRVYTEAFF

clone size: NA
V gene: TRBV5-1
J gene: TRBJ2-5
D gene: NA
CDR3 DNA: TGCGCCAGCAGCTTCTCGACCGAGACCCAGTACTTC
CDR3 protein: CASSFSTETQYF

clone size: NA
V gene: TRBV3-1/TRBV3-2
J gene: TRBJ2-1
D gene: TRBD2
CDR3 DNA: TGTGCCAGCAGCCAAACTAGCGGGGCCTACAATGAGCAGTTCTTC
CDR3 protein: CASSQTSGAYNEQFF

clone size: NA
V gene: TRBV6-5
J gene: TRBJ2-5
D gene: NA
CDR3 DNA: TGTGCCAGCAGCCTGACTAGTAGGACAAAAGAGACCCAGTACTTC
CDR3 protein: CASSLTSRTKETQYF

clone size: once
V gene: TRBV5-1
J gene: TRBJ2-1
D gene: TRBD2
CDR3 DNA: TGCGCCAGCAGGGCGCGGGGGGCCCAAAATGAGCAGTTCTTC
CDR3 protein: CASRARGAQNEQFF

clone size: NA
V gene: TRBV7-9
J gene: TRBJ2-1
D gene: NA
CDR3 DNA: TGTGCCTTATCCTCCACCCTTCGCCACAATGAGCAGTTCTTC
CDR3 protein: CALSSTLRHNEQFF

clone size: NA
V gene: TRBV6-5
J gene: TRBJ2-7
D gene: NA
CDR3 DNA: TGTGCCAGCAGTCGACAGGTTAACTACGAGCAGTACTTC
CDR3 protein: CASSRQVNYEQYF

clone size: NA
V gene: TRBV3-1/TRBV3-2
J gene: TRBJ2-2
D gene: NA
CDR3 DNA: TGTGCCAGCAGTCAGATGTTGGAAGCCGGGGAGCTGTTTTTT
CDR3 protein: CASSQMLEAGELFF

clone size: NA
V gene: TRBV3-1/TRBV3-2
J gene: TRBJ1-1
D gene: NA
CDR3 DNA: TGTGCCAGCAGCCAAGGTTTCAGGGAAGCTTTCTTT
CDR3 protein: CASSQGFREAFF

clone size: NA
V gene: TRBV6-2/TRBV6-3
J gene: TRBJ1-1
D gene: NA
CDR3 DNA: TGTGCCAGCAGTGTACAGTGGGGACGGAAAGAAGCTTTCTTT
CDR3 protein: CASSVQWGRKEAFF

clone size: NA
V gene: TRBV7-2
J gene: TRBJ1-5
D gene: NA
CDR3 DNA: TGTGCCAGCAGCATTACAGGGTTTGGTAGCAATCAGCCCCAGCATTTT
CDR3 protein: CASSITGFGSNQPQHF

clone size: NA
V gene: TRBV19
J gene: TRBJ1-1
D gene: NA
CDR3 DNA: TGTGCCAGTAGTCTGCGAGGCGCCCAGAACACTGAAGCTTTCTTT
CDR3 protein: CASSLRGAQNTEAFF

clone size: NA
V gene: TRBV5-1
J gene: TRBJ2-1
D gene: TRBD2
CDR3 DNA: TGCGCCAGCCGTCTAGCGGGTGATTACAATGAGCAGTTCTTC
CDR3 protein: CASRLAGDYNEQFF

clone size: NA
V gene: TRBV6-5
J gene: TRBJ2-5
D gene: NA
CDR3 DNA: TGTGCCAGCAGTTACTGGAGGGTTGGGGATCAAGAGACCCAGTACTTC
CDR3 protein: CASSYWRVGDQETQYF

clone size: NA
V gene: TRBV11-1
J gene: TRBJ1-4
D gene: TRBD1
CDR3 DNA: TGTGCCAGCAGCTTTGAATACGGACAGGGGAAAAAACTGTTTTTT
CDR3 protein: CASSFEYGQGKKLFF

clone size: NA
V gene: TRBV29-1
J gene: TRBJ2-1
D gene: NA
CDR3 DNA: TGCAGCGCGAGCGTTTACAATGAGCAGTTCTTC
CDR3 protein: CSASVYNEQFF

clone size: NA
V gene: TRBV7-7
J gene: TRBJ2-2
D gene: TRBD1
CDR3 DNA: TGTGCCAGCAGCCAGACAGGGTACACCGGGGAGCTGTTTTTT
CDR3 protein: CASSQTGYTGELFF